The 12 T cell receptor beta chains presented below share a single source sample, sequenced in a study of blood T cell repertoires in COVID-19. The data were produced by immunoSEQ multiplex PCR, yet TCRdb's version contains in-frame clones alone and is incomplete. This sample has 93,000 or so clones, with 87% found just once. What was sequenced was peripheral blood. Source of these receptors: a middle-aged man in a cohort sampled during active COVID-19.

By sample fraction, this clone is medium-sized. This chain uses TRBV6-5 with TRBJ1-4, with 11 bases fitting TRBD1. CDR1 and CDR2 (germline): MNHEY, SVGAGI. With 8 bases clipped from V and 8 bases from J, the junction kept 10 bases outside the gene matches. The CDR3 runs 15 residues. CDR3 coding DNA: TGTGCCAGCGGGAACTGGGGACAGGGGGGCGAAAAACTGTTTTTT. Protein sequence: CASGNWGQGGEKLFF.

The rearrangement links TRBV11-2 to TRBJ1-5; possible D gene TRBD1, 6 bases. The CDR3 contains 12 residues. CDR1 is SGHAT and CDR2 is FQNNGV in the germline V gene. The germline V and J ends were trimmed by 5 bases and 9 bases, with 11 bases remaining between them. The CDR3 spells CASSARGGPQHF. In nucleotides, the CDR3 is TGTGCCAGCAGCGCCCGAGGGGGGCCCCAGCATTTT.

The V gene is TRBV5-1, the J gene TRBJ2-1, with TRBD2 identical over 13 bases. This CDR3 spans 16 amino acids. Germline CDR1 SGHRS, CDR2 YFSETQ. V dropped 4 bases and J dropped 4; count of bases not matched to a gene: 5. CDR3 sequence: CASSAGTSGIYNEQFF. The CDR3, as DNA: TGCGCCAGCAGCGCCGGGACTAGCGGGATATACAATGAGCAGTTCTTC.

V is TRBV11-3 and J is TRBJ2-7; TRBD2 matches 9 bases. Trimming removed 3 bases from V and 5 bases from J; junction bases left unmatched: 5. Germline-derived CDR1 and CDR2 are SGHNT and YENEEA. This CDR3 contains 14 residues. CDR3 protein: CASSFGTSTDEQYF. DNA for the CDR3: TGTGCCAGCAGCTTCGGGACTAGCACCGACGAGCAGTACTTC.

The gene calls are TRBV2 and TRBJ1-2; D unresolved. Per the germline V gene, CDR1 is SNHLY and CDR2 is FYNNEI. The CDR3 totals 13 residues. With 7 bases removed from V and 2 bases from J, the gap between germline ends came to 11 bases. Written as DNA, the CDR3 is TGTGCCAGCAACCGAGACACAAACTATGGCTACACCTTC. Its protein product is CASNRDTNYGYTF.

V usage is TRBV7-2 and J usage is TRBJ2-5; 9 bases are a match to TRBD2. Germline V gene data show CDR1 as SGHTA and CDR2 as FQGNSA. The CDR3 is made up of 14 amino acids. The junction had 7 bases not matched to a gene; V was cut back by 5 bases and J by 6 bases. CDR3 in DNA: TGTGCCAGCAGCCCGTCTAGCGGGGAGAAGACCCAGTACTTC. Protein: CASSPSSGEKTQYF. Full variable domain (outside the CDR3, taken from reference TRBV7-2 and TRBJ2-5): GAGVSQSPSNKVTEKGKDVELRCDPISGHTALYWYRQSLGQGLEFLIYFQGNSAPDKSGLPSDRFSAERTGGSVSTLTIQRTQQEDSAVYLCASSPSSGEKTQYFGPGTRLLVL.

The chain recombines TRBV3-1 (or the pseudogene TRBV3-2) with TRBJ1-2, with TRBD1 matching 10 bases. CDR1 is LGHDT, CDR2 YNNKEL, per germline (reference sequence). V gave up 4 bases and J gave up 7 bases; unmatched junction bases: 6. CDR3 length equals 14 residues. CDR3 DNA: TGTGCCAGCAGCCTAAGACAGGGGGCGGGTGGCTACACCTTC. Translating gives CASSLRQGAGGYTF.

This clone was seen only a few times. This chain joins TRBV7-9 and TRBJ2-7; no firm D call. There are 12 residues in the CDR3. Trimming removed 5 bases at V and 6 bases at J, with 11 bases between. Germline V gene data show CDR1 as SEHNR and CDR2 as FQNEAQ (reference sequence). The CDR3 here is CASSVGSSEQYV. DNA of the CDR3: TGTGCCAGCAGCGTCGGATCTAGCGAGCAGTACGTC.

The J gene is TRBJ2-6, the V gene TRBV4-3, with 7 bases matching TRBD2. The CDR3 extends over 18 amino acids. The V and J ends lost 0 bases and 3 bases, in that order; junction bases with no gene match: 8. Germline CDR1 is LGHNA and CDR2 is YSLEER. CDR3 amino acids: CASSQDWGGPVGANVLTF. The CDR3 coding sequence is TGCGCCAGCAGCCAAGATTGGGGGGGACCGGTTGGGGCCAACGTCCTGACTTTC.

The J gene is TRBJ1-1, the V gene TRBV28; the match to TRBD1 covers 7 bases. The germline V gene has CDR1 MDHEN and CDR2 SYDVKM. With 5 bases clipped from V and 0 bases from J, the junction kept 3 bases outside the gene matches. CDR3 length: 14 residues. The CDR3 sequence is CASSLTGMNTEAFF. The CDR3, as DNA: TGTGCCAGCAGTCTGACAGGGATGAACACTGAAGCTTTCTTT.

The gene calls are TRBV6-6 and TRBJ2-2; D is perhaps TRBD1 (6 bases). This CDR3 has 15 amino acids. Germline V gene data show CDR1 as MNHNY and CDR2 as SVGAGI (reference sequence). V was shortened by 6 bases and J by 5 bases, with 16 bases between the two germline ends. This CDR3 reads CASRRQAPGTGELFF. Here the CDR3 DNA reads TGTGCCAGCAGAAGACAGGCTCCAGGAACCGGGGAGCTGTTTTTT.

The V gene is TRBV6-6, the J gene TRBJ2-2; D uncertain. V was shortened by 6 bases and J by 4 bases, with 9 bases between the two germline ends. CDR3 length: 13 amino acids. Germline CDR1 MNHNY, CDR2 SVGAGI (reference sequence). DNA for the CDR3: TGTGCCAGCAGCCCCGCGCCCACCGGGGAGCTGTTTTTT. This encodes CASSPAPTGELFF.